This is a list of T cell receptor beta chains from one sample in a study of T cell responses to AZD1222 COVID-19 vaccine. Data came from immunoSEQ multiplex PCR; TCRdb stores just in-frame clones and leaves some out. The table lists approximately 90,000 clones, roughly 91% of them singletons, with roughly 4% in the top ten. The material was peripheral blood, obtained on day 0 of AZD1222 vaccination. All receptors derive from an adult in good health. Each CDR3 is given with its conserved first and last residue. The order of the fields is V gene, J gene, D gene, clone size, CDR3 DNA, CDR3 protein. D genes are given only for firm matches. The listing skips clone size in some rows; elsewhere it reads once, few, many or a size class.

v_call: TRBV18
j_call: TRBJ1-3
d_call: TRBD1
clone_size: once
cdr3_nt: TGTGCCAGCTCGGGACAGGGGGAAAACACCATATATTTT
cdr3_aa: CASSGQGENTIYF

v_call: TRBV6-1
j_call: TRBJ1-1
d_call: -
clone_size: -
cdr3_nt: TGTGCCAGCAGTGAAGGGACAACAAACACTGAAGCTTTCTTT
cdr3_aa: CASSEGTTNTEAFF

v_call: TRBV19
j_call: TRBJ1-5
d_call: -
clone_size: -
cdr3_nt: TGTGCCAGTAGTATAGATCTGCAACCGATCAATCAGCCCCAGCATTTT
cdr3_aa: CASSIDLQPINQPQHF

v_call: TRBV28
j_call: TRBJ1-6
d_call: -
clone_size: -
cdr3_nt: TGTGCCAGCAGTCCCCCCCGAGGGAACTCACCCCTCCACTTT
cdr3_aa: CASSPPRGNSPLHF

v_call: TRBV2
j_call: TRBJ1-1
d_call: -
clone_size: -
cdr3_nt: TGTGCCAGCAGTCCGGCTCCGGGGAACACTGAAGCTTTCTTT
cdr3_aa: CASSPAPGNTEAFF

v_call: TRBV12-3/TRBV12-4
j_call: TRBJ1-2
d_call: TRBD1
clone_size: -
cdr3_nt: TGTGCCAGCAGCACACAGGGGTACTATGGCTACACCTTC
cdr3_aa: CASSTQGYYGYTF

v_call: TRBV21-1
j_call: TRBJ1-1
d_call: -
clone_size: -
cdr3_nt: TGTGCCAGCTTCCCTGAAGCTTTCTTT
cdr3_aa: CASFPEAFF

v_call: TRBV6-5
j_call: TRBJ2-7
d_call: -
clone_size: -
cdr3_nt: TGTGCCAGCGGCGTGGGCAGCTCCTACGAGCAGTACTTC
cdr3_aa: CASGVGSSYEQYF

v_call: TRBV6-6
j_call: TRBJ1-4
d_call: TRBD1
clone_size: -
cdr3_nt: TGTGCCAGCAGTCCGGCGGGACAGGGGGGTTCGAATGAAAAACTGTTTTTT
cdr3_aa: CASSPAGQGGSNEKLFF

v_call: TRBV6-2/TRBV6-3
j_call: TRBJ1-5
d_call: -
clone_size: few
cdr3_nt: TGTGCCAGCAGTGGGAACAGGGTCCATCAGCCCCAGCATTTT
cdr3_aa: CASSGNRVHQPQHF

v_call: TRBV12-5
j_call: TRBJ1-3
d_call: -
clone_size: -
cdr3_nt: TGTGCTAGTGGAGGGCATTCTGGAAACACCATATATTTT
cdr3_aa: CASGGHSGNTIYF

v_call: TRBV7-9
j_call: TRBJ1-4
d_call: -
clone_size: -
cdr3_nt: TGTGCCAGCAGCCCCCGTGGGGCAACTAATGAAAAACTGTTTTTT
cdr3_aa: CASSPRGATNEKLFF

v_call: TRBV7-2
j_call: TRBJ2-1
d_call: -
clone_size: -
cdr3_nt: TGTGCCAGCAGCGCTTTAGCAGGTGGCTACAATGAGCAGTTCTTC
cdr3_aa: CASSALAGGYNEQFF

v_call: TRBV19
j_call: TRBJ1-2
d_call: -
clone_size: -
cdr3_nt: TGTGCCAGTAGTATATCCCGAAGGGCTAACTATGGCTACACCTTC
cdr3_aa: CASSISRRANYGYTF

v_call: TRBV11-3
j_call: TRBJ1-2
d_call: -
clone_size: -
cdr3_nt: TGTGCCAGCAGCTTATACGGGTCTGGCTACACCTTC
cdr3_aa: CASSLYGSGYTF

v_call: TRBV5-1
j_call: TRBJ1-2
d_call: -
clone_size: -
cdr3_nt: TGCGCCAGCAGCTTGGATGGTGGGAGGGCGAGCGGCTACACCTTC
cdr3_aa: CASSLDGGRASGYTF

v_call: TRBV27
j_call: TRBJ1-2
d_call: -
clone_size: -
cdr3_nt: TGTGCCAGCAGTTTATCCCCACAGGCTTATGGCTACACCTTC
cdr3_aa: CASSLSPQAYGYTF

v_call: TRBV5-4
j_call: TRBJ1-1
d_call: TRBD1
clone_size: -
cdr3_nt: TGTGCCAGCAGCCTGAAGACAGGGACCATGAACACTGAAGCTTTCTTT
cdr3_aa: CASSLKTGTMNTEAFF

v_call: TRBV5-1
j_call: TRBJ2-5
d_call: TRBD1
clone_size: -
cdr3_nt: TGCGCCAGCAGCTGGACAGGGGGAGAGACCCAGTACTTC
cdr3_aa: CASSWTGGETQYF

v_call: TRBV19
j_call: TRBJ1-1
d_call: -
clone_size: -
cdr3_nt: TGTGCCAGTAGGGTGACAGGTCCTAACACTGAAGCTTTCTTT
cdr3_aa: CASRVTGPNTEAFF

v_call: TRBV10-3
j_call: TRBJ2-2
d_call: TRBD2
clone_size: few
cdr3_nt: TGTGCCATCGGCGGGACTAGCGGAGTTGCCGGGGAGCTGTTTTTT
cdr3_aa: CAIGGTSGVAGELFF

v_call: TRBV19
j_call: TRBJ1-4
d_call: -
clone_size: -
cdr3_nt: TGTGCCAGTAACGACAGGCGGACTAATGAAAAACTGTTTTTT
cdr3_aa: CASNDRRTNEKLFF

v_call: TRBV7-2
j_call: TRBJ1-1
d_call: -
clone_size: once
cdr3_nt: TGTGCCAGCAGCTCACGCCAGGACACCTCCCCTTGGGGAGCTTTCTTT
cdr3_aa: CASSSRQDTSPWGAFF

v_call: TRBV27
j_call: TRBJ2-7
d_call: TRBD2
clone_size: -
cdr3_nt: TGTGCCAGCAGTCCTGAGGGACTACGCCCATTCTACGAGCAGTACTTC
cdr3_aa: CASSPEGLRPFYEQYF

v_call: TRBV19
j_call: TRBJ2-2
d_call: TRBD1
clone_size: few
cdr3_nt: TGTGCCAGTAGTCAAAACAGGGGATTTCTGACCGGGGAGCTGTTTTTT
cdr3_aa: CASSQNRGFLTGELFF

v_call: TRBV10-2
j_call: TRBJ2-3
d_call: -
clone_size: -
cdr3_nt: TGCGCCAGCAGACCGAGCACAGATACGCAGTATTTT
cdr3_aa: CASRPSTDTQYF

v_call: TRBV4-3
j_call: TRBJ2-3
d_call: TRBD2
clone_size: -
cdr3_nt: TGCGCCAGCAGCCAAGATGGGAACGGGGGGGCCATAGATACGCAGTATTTT
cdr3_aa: CASSQDGNGGAIDTQYF

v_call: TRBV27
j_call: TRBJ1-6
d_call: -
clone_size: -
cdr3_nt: TGTGCCAGCAGTTTATCTACAGGGACCCGTACCTATAATTCACCCCTCCACTTT
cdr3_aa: CASSLSTGTRTYNSPLHF

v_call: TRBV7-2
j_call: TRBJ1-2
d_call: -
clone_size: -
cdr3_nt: TGTGCCAGCAGCTGGCCGTTTAGTGGTTCCTACACCTTC
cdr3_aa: CASSWPFSGSYTF

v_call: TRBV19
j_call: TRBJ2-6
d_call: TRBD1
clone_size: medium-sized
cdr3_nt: TGTGCCAGTAGTTTACTGACAGGGGCCACCTCTGGGGCCAACGTCCTGACTTTC
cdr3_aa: CASSLLTGATSGANVLTF

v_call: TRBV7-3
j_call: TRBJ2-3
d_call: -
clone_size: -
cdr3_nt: TGTGCCAGCAGCGGCAACAGGAGCCGCTCTAGCACAGATACGCAGTATTTT
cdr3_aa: CASSGNRSRSSTDTQYF

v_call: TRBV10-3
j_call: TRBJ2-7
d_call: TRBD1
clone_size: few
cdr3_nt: TGTGCCATCAGAGCGACAGGGACGTCCTACGAGCAGTACTTC
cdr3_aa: CAIRATGTSYEQYF

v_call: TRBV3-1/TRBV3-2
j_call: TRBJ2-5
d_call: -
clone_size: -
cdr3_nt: TGTGCCAGCAGCCGACGTGTCGGACAGAGGTCTGAGACCCAGTACTTC
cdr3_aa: CASSRRVGQRSETQYF

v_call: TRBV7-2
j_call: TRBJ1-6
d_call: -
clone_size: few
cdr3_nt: TGTGCCAGCTCCACGCCAGGGACCTATAATTCACCCCTCCACTTT
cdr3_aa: CASSTPGTYNSPLHF

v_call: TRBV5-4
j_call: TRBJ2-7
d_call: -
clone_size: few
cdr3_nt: TGTGCCAGCAGCTTTGGAGGGGAGGGGGCGGACGAGCAGTACTTC
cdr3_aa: CASSFGGEGADEQYF

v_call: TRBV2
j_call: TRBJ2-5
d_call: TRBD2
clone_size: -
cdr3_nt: TGTGCCAGCGTTCGGGACCAGCGGGGGGGAGAGACCCAGTACTTC
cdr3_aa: CASVRDQRGGETQYF

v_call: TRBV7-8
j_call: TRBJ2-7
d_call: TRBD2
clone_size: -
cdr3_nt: TGTGCCAGCAGCCGAGCGGGGGCAAACTCCTACGAGCAGTACTTC
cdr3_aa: CASSRAGANSYEQYF

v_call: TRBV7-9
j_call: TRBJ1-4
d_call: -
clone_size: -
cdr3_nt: TGTGCCAGCAGCCCTGGACAGTCCTCTAATGAAAAACTGTTTTTT
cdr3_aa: CASSPGQSSNEKLFF

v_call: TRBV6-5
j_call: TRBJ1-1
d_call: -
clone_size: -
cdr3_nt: TGTGCCAGCAGTTTAAGCAGGCTAACTGAAGCTTTCTTT
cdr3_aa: CASSLSRLTEAFF

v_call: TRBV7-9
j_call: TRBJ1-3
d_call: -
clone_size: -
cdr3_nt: TGTGCCAGCAGCTGGACCGACGTTCACACCATATATTTT
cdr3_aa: CASSWTDVHTIYF

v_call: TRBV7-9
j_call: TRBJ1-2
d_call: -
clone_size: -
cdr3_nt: TGTGCCAGCAGCTCAGGACATTCCTTTGACTATGGCTACACCTTC
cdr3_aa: CASSSGHSFDYGYTF

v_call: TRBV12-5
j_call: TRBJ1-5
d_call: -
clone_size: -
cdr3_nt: TGTGCTAGTGGTTTGGTACAACAGTCCCTTAATCAGCCCCAGCATTTT
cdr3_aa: CASGLVQQSLNQPQHF